Listed below are T cell receptor beta chains from one sample, sequenced in a study of T cells in Graves' hyperthyroidism and ophthalmopathy. TCRdb reprocessed the multiplex PCR reads via MiXCR and lists one record per CDR3 protein. The sample yields around 490,000 distinct CDR3 sequences, about 20% seen once. Sample: blood. Receptors were obtained from a middle-aged man with Graves' ophthalmopathy. Each CDR3 is given with its conserved first and last residue. D genes are given only for firm matches. Some rows mark clone size as missing; the rest say once, few, many or name a class of expanded clone.

clone_size	v_call	j_call	d_call	cdr3_aa	cdr3_nt
many	TRBV2	TRBJ1-1	NA	CASRGDPGTEAFF	TGTGCCAGCAGGGGGGACCCTGGGACTGAAGCTTTCTTT
NA	TRBV3-1	TRBJ2-3	NA	CASSQVAASDTQYF	TGTGCCAGCAGCCAAGTCGCAGCCTCAGATACGCAGTATTTT
NA	TRBV3-1	TRBJ2-2	TRBD1	CASSQLPTGTGELFF	TGTGCCAGCAGCCAACTTCCGACAGGGACAGGGGAGCTGTTTTTT
many	TRBV2	TRBJ1-1	NA	CASSEGGRRMNTEAFF	TGTGCCAGCAGTGAGGGGGGGAGAAGGATGAACACTGAAGCTTTCTTT
few	TRBV9	TRBJ2-7	NA	CASSKQDYEQYF	TGTGCCAGCAGCAAACAAGACTACGAGCAGTACTTC
many	TRBV10-3	TRBJ2-3	TRBD2	CAISESAGGITDTQYF	TGTGCCATCAGTGAGTCAGCGGGGGGGATCACAGATACGCAGTATTTT
many	TRBV20-1	TRBJ2-7	NA	CSAKGGLSSYEQYF	TGCAGTGCTAAGGGGGGGCTGAGCTCCTACGAGCAGTACTTC
many	TRBV7-2	TRBJ1-1	NA	CASSLDLGGNTEAFF	TGTGCCAGCAGCTTAGATCTGGGCGGCAACACTGAAGCTTTCTTT
many	TRBV7-2	TRBJ2-3	NA	CASSLGVGSGFTDTQYF	TGTGCCAGCAGCTTAGGGGTCGGGTCTGGGTTCACAGATACGCAGTATTTT
once	TRBV20-1	TRBJ1-5	NA	CSASTRKSNQPQHF	TGCAGTGCCTCCACGAGGAAAAGCAATCAGCCCCAGCATTTT
many	TRBV2	TRBJ1-1	TRBD1	CASQFRTGGDEAFF	TGTGCCAGCCAATTCAGGACAGGGGGAGATGAAGCTTTCTTT
NA	TRBV6-1	TRBJ1-3	NA	CASGRGPPSGNTIYF	TGTGCCAGCGGGCGGGGGCCGCCCTCTGGAAACACCATATATTTT
NA	TRBV9	TRBJ2-1	TRBD1	CASSATQGGGNEQFF	TGTGCCAGCAGCGCGACACAGGGGGGAGGCAATGAGCAGTTCTTC
NA	TRBV5-1	TRBJ2-6	TRBD1	CASSLVRTGSSGANVLTF	TGCGCCAGCAGCTTGGTAAGGACAGGATCTTCTGGGGCCAACGTCCTGACTTTC
few	TRBV29-1	TRBJ2-7	NA	CSVEDVTSSLGEQYF	TGCAGCGTTGAAGATGTGACTAGTTCCCTGGGCGAGCAGTACTTC
NA	TRBV9	TRBJ1-2	NA	CASSPRLANYGYTF	TGTGCCAGCAGCCCGAGGCTAGCTAACTATGGCTACACCTTC
many	TRBV29-1	TRBJ2-1	TRBD1	CSVAGGTGFTNEQFF	TGCAGCGTCGCAGGGGGGACAGGCTTTACCAATGAGCAGTTCTTC
NA	TRBV29-1	TRBJ1-1	TRBD1	CSVEKGATEAFF	TGCAGCGTAGAGAAGGGGGCCACTGAAGCTTTCTTT
many	TRBV2	TRBJ1-4	NA	CASRNPGKHDEKLFF	TGTGCCAGCAGGAACCCGGGAAAACATGATGAAAAACTGTTTTTT
few	TRBV10-3	TRBJ1-6	NA	CATADGYVNSPLHF	TGTGCCACGGCGGACGGATACGTTAATTCACCCCTCCACTTT
NA	TRBV20-1	TRBJ2-7	NA	CSTRVGRRSPTSVYEQYF	TGCAGTACTAGAGTCGGTCGACGATCACCTACCTCGGTCTACGAGCAGTACTTC
NA	TRBV20-1	TRBJ2-7	TRBD1	CSARGKTGMHEQYF	TGCAGTGCTAGAGGGAAGACAGGGATGCACGAGCAGTACTTC
NA	TRBV19	TRBJ1-2	NA	CASSLSTGLAYGYTF	TGTGCCAGTAGTTTGTCGACAGGTTTGGCCTATGGCTACACCTTC
NA	TRBV2	TRBJ1-2	TRBD1	CASSELGTGANGYGYTF	TGTGCCAGCAGTGAATTGGGGACAGGGGCGAACGGCTATGGCTACACCTTC
many	TRBV7-9	TRBJ2-5	NA	CASSDMPRETQYF	TGTGCCAGCTCGGACATGCCTCGAGAGACCCAGTACTTC
NA	TRBV20-1	TRBJ2-3	NA	CSATGRGEGTQYF	TGCAGTGCTACCGGGCGAGGGGAAGGTACGCAGTATTTT
few	TRBV3-1	TRBJ2-7	TRBD1	CASSHGTVTYEQYF	TGTGCCAGCAGCCATGGGACAGTTACCTACGAGCAGTACTTC